This passage covers 7 T cell receptor beta chains from one sample sequenced in a study of blood T cell repertoires in COVID-19. Sequencing was performed with immunoSEQ multiplex PCR; in TCRdb, only in-frame clones are kept and a portion is missing. The data show 200,000 to 250,000 clones, roughly 84% seen once. Sequencing was done on a sample of peripheral blood. The receptors were sampled from a young woman who had recovered from COVID-19.

V is TRBV6-5 and J is TRBJ2-7; 10 bases map to TRBD2. Germline lookup yields CDR1 MNHEY and CDR2 SVGAGI. The CDR3 length is 14 residues. V shed 5 bases and J 6 bases; nucleotides not matched to a gene: 7. The CDR3, as DNA: TGTGCCAGCAGTAGAAGCGGGAGGGCCTCCGAGCAGTACTTC. Translated: CASSRSGRASEQYF.

This chain links TRBV11-2 with TRBJ2-3, with TRBD2 as a possible D gene (6 bases). The germline V and J ends were trimmed by 4 bases and 2 bases, with 22 bases remaining between them. The germline gives CDR1 SGHAT, CDR2 FQNNGV. This CDR3 spans 18 amino acids. CDR3 sequence reads: CASSSGSAGPTYTDTQYF. The DNA for the CDR3 is TGTGCCAGCAGCTCCGGGTCGGCGGGACCCACTTACACAGATACGCAGTATTTT. Combining the CDR3 with reference TRBV11-2 and TRBJ2-3 gives the whole variable domain EAGVAQSPRYKIIEKRQSVAFWCNPISGHATLYWYQQILGQGPKLLIQFQNNGVVDDSQLPKDRFSAERLKGVDSTLKIQPAKLEDSAVYLCASSSGSAGPTYTDTQYFGPGTRLTVL.

The V call is TRBV7-6, the J call TRBJ1-6; D is unresolved. V dropped 3 bases and J dropped 7 bases, with 16 bases sitting between them. The germline V gene encodes CDR1 SGHVS and CDR2 FNYEAQ. This CDR3 has 16 residues. This CDR3 is CASSFGLAGRNSPLHF. The CDR3 DNA reads as TGTGCCAGCAGCTTCGGCCTAGCGGGGAGGAATTCACCCCTCCACTTT.

The chain combines TRBV2 with TRBJ2-5; TRBD1 is a possible D gene (6 bases). Germline V lookup: CDR1 SNHLY, CDR2 FYNNEI. The CDR3 runs 14 residues. Trimming shortened V by 0 bases and J by 3 bases, and 8 bases separated the two germline ends. In nucleotides, the CDR3 is TGTGCCAGCAGTGAAGCGGACAGTAAAGAGACCCAGTACTTC. This sequence encodes CASSEADSKETQYF.

V and J are TRBV6-1 and TRBJ2-7; 9 bases match TRBD1. This CDR3 has 15 residues. J was trimmed by 3 bases and V by 0 bases; bases with no gene match: 3. The germline gives CDR1 MNHNS, CDR2 SASEGT. CDR3 bases: TGTGCCAGCAGTGAAGCACCGGGACAGGGCTACGAGCAGTACTTC. Residues: CASSEAPGQGYEQYF.

The rearrangement uses TRBV10-3 and TRBJ1-6; 7 bases are a match to TRBD1. The V segment lost 7 bases and the J segment 15 bases; nucleotides outside the gene matches: 18. Looked up from germline, CDR1 is ENHRY and CDR2 is SYGVKD. The CDR3 is made up of 15 amino acids. The CDR3 loop reads CAIKGEGAGSSNLHF. CDR3 bases: TGTGCCATCAAAGGAGAGGGGGCAGGCAGTTCTAACCTCCACTTT.

This chain joins TRBV27 and TRBJ1-2; tentative D call: TRBD1 (5 bases). Germline CDR1 reads MNHEY; CDR2 reads SMNVEV (reference sequence). The germline V and J ends were trimmed by 5 bases and 4 bases, with 14 bases remaining between them. This CDR3 has 14 amino acids. The CDR3 loop is CASSLSPRGYGYTF. CDR3 coding DNA: TGTGCCAGCAGTCTCTCCCCAAGGGGCTATGGCTACACCTTC.